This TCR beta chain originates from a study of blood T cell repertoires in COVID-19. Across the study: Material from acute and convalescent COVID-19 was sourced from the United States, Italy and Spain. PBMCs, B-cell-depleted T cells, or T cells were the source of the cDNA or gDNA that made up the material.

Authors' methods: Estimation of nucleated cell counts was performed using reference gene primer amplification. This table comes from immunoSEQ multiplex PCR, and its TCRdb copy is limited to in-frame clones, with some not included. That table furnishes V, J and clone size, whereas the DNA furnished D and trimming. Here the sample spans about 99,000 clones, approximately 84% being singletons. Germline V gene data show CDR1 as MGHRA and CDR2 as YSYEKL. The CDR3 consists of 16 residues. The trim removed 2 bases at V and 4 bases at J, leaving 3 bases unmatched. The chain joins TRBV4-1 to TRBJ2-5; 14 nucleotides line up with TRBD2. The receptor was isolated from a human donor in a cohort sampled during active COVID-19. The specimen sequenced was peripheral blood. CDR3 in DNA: TGCGCCAGCAGCCAAACCGGGACTAGCGGGAGAGAGACCCAGTACTTC. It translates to CASSQTGTSGRETQYF.